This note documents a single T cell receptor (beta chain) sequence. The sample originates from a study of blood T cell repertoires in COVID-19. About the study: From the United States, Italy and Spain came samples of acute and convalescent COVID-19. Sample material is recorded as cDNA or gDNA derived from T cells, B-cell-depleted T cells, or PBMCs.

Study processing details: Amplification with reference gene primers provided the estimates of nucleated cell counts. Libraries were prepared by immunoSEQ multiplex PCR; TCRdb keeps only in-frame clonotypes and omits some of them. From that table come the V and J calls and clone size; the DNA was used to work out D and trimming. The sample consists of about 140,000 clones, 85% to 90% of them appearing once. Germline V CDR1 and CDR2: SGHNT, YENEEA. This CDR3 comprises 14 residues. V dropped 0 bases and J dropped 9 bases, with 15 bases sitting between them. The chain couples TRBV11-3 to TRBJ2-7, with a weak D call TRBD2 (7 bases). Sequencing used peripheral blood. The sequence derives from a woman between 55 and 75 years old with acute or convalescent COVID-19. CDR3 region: CASSLEGEGGAQYF. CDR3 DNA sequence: TGTGCCAGCAGCTTAGAGGGAGAGGGGGGGGCGCAGTACTTC.